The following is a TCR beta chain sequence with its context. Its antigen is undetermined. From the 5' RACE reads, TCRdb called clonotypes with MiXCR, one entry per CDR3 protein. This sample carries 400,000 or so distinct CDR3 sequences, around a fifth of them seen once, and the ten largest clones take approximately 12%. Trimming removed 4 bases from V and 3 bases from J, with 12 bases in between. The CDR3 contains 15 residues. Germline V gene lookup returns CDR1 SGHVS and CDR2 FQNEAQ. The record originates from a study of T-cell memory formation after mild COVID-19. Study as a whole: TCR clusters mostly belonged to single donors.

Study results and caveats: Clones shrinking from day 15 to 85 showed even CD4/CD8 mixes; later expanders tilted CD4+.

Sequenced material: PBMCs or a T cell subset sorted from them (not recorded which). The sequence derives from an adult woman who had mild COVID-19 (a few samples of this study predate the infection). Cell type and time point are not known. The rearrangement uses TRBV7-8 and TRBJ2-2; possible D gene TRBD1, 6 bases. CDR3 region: CASSSRDTYTGELFF. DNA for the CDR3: TGTGCCAGCAGCTCCCGGGACACTTACACCGGGGAGCTGTTTTTT.